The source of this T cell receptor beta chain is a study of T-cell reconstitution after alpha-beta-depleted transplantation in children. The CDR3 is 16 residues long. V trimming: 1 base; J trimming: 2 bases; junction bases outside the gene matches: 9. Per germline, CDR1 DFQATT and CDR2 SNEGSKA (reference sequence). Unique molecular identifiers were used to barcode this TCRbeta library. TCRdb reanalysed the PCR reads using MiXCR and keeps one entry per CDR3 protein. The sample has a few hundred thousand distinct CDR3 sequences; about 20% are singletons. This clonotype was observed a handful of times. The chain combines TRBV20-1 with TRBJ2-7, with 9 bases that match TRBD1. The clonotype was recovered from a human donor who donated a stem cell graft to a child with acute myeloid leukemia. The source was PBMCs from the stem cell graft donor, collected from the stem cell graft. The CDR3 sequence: CSARVRRDRATYEQYF. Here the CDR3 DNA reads TGCAGTGCTAGAGTGCGCCGGGACAGGGCAACCTACGAGCAGTACTTC.